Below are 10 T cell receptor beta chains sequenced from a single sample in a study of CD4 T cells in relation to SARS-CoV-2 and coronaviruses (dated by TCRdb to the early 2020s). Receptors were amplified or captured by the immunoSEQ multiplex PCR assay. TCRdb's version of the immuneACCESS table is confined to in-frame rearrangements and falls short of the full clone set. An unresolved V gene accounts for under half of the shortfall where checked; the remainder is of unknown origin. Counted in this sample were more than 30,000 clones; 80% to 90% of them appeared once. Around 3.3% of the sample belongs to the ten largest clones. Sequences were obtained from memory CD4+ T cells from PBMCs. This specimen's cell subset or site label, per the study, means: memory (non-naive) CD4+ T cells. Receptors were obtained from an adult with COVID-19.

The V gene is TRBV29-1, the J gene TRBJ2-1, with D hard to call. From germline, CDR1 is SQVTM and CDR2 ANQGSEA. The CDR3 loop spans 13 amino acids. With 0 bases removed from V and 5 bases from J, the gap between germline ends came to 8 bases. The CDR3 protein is CSVEDWQDNEQFF. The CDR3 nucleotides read TGCAGCGTTGAAGATTGGCAAGACAATGAGCAGTTCTTC.

The CDR3 DNA is TGCAGTGCTAGTGGGCGGGAGGTAATCTACAATGAGCAGTTCTTC. Translated: CSASGREVIYNEQFF. The chain employs TRBV20-1 and TRBJ2-1; TRBD2 agrees at 8 bases. The CDR3 spans 15 residues. Germline CDR1 is DFQATT and CDR2 is SNEGSKA (reference sequence). V shed 3 bases, J shed 3 bases, and the junction held 7 bases outside the gene matches.

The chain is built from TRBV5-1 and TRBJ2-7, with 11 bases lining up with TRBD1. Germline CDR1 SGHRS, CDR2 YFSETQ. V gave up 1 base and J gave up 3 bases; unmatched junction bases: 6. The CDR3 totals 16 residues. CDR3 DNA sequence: TGCGCCAGCAGCTTGAGAGTGGGACAGGGGGGCTACGAGCAGTACTTC. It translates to CASSLRVGQGGYEQYF.

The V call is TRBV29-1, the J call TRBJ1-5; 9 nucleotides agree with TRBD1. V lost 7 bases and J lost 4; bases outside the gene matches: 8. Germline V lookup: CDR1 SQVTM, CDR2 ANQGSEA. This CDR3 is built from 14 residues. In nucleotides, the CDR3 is TGCAGCGCATCGACAGGGGGAAGTAATCAGCCCCAGCATTTT. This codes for CSASTGGSNQPQHF.

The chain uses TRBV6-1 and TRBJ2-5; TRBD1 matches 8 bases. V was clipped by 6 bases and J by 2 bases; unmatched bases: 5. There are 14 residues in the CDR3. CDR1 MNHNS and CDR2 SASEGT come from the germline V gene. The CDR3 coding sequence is TGTGCCAGCAGGCTAGACAGGGGTCAAGAGACCCAGTACTTC. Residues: CASRLDRGQETQYF.

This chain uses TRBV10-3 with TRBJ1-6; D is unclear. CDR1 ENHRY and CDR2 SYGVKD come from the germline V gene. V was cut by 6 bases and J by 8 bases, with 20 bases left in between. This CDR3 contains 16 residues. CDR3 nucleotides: TGTGCCATCAGCCCTAGATCCGGGGAAGGTGATTCACCCCTCCACTTT. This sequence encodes CAISPRSGEGDSPLHF.

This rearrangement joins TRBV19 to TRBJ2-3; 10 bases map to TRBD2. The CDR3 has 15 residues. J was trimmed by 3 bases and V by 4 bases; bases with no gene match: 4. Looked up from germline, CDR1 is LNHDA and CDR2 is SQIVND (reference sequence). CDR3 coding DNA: TGTGCCAGTAGTAGGTCTAGCGGGAGAACAGATACGCAGTATTTT. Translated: CASSRSSGRTDTQYF.

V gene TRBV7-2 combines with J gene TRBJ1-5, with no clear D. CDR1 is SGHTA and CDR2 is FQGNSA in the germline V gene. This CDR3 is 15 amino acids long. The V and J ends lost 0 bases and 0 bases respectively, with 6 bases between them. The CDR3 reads CASSLASTSNQPQHF. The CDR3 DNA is TGTGCCAGCAGCTTAGCATCCACTAGCAATCAGCCCCAGCATTTT.

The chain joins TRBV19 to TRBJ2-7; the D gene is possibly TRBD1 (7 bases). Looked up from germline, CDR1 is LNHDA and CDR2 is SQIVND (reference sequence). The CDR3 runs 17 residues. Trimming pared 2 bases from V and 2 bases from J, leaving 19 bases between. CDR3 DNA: TGTGCCAGTAGTATACGGCGGGGCGGGGACAGCCCCTACGAGCAGTACTTC. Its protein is CASSIRRGGDSPYEQYF.

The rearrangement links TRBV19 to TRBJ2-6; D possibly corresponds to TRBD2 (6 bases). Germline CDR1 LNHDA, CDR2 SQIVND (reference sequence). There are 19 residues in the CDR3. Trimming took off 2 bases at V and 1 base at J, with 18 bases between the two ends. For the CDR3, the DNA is TGTGCCAGTAGTATATTCGTGGAGGGCCGTGGTTCTGGGGCCAACGTCCTGACTTTC. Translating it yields CASSIFVEGRGSGANVLTF.